This T cell receptor (beta chain) was sequenced in a study of blood T cell repertoires in COVID-19. Study processing details: Using reference gene primer amplification, nucleated cell counts were estimated. Measured with immunoSEQ multiplex PCR; TCRdb has only the in-frame clones, and not every one. V, J and clone size derive from that table, while D and trimming were established from the DNA sequence. In the table there are approximately 170,000 clones, around 80% of which are singletons. V gave up 8 bases and J gave up 7 bases, with 20 bases separating them. The CDR3 is 15 residues long. The germline gives CDR1 MNHEY, CDR2 SMNVEV (reference sequence).

The sequencing input was PBMCs or T cells enriched from blood (not recorded which). This TCR came from a man in his fifties who had recovered from COVID-19. The rearrangement links TRBV27 to TRBJ2-2, with D maybe TRBD1 (7 bases). CDR3 sequence: CASQRQGLSIGELFF. CDR3 sequence (DNA): TGTGCCAGCCAGAGACAGGGACTCTCCATCGGGGAGCTGTTTTTT.